A selection of T cell receptor beta chains follows, all from one sample in a study of OX40 agonist ivuxolimab in advanced cancers. Method: immunoSEQ multiplex PCR; TCRdb's copy keeps in-frame clones and lacks some. The profile shows about 110,000 clones, about nine tenths of them singletons. Sequencing used CD4+ or CD8+ T cells sorted from blood, obtained in a trial of the OX40 agonist ivuxolimab. These receptors were obtained from an adult with an advanced solid tumor such as melanoma, head and neck, liver or kidney cancer. Both conserved end residues are part of each CDR3. A D gene is named only where the DNA matches it firmly. A row's size may be missing; if present it is once, few, many or a size class.

d_gene: TRBD1
v_gene: TRBV11-1
j_gene: TRBJ2-7
len: 17
abundance: -
CDR3nt: TGTGCCAGCAGCTTAGGCTTGAACAGGGGAAATGAGGACGAGCAGTACTTC
CDR3aa: CASSLGLNRGNEDEQYF

d_gene: -
v_gene: TRBV6-4
j_gene: TRBJ1-1
len: 13
abundance: -
CDR3nt: TGTGCCAGCAGTCAGGAGGGGAACACTGAAGCTTTCTTT
CDR3aa: CASSQEGNTEAFF

d_gene: -
v_gene: TRBV30
j_gene: TRBJ2-7
len: 14
abundance: -
CDR3nt: TGTGCCTGGAGTTCGGCGGTAAGCACCTACGAGCAGTACTTC
CDR3aa: CAWSSAVSTYEQYF

d_gene: -
v_gene: TRBV7-8
j_gene: TRBJ1-6
len: 13
abundance: few
CDR3nt: TGTGCCAGCGCTGGGCAGCAAAATTCACCCCTCCACTTT
CDR3aa: CASAGQQNSPLHF

d_gene: TRBD2
v_gene: TRBV30
j_gene: TRBJ2-7
len: 14
abundance: -
CDR3nt: TGTGCCTGGAGGGGGGGACTAGAATCGAGCGAGCAGTACTTC
CDR3aa: CAWRGGLESSEQYF

d_gene: TRBD1
v_gene: TRBV7-6
j_gene: TRBJ1-6
len: 12
abundance: -
CDR3nt: TGTGCCAGCAGCTTAGCGGGACAGGCCCTCCACTTT
CDR3aa: CASSLAGQALHF

d_gene: -
v_gene: TRBV11-2
j_gene: TRBJ1-1
len: 15
abundance: -
CDR3nt: TGTGCCAGCAGCTTAGAGGGGAGCGGGGGGACTGAAGCTTTCTTT
CDR3aa: CASSLEGSGGTEAFF

d_gene: -
v_gene: TRBV12-5
j_gene: TRBJ2-3
len: 13
abundance: once
CDR3nt: TGTGCTAGTGGTTTGGTCTGGGGGGATACGCAGTATTTT
CDR3aa: CASGLVWGDTQYF

d_gene: -
v_gene: TRBV28
j_gene: TRBJ1-6
len: 15
abundance: -
CDR3nt: TGTGCCAGCAGTTTATTTCGACAGAGTAATTCACCCCTCCACTTT
CDR3aa: CASSLFRQSNSPLHF

d_gene: -
v_gene: TRBV28
j_gene: TRBJ1-3
len: 14
abundance: -
CDR3nt: TGTGCCAGCAGTTCCACAGCCTCTGGAAACACCATATATTTT
CDR3aa: CASSSTASGNTIYF

d_gene: -
v_gene: TRBV4-1
j_gene: TRBJ2-3
len: 17
abundance: -
CDR3nt: TGCGCCAGCAGCCAACTGCGGCTACTACGATTCACAGATACGCAGTATTTT
CDR3aa: CASSQLRLLRFTDTQYF

d_gene: -
v_gene: TRBV28
j_gene: TRBJ1-1
len: 14
abundance: -
CDR3nt: TGTGCCAGCAGTTTAGTACAGGGGAACACTGAAGCTTTCTTT
CDR3aa: CASSLVQGNTEAFF

d_gene: -
v_gene: TRBV7-8
j_gene: TRBJ1-2
len: 13
abundance: -
CDR3nt: TGTGCCAGCAGCTTACACGGGGCCTATGGCTACACCTTC
CDR3aa: CASSLHGAYGYTF

d_gene: -
v_gene: TRBV4-2
j_gene: TRBJ1-6
len: 13
abundance: -
CDR3nt: TGTGCCAGCAGCCAAGCACCCAATTCACCCCTCCACTTT
CDR3aa: CASSQAPNSPLHF

d_gene: -
v_gene: TRBV4-2
j_gene: TRBJ1-6
len: 16
abundance: -
CDR3nt: TGTGCCAGCAGCCAAGAAAGAACCGGGATTGTTTCACCCCTCCACTTT
CDR3aa: CASSQERTGIVSPLHF

d_gene: TRBD2
v_gene: TRBV4-3
j_gene: TRBJ2-2
len: 19
abundance: -
CDR3nt: TGCGCCAGCAGCCAGAGATCGCTAGCGGGAGCGACGAACACCGGGGAGCTGTTTTTT
CDR3aa: CASSQRSLAGATNTGELFF

d_gene: -
v_gene: TRBV5-1
j_gene: TRBJ2-7
len: 14
abundance: -
CDR3nt: TGCGCCAGCAGCCTTGGGACGGCAGACTACGAGCAGTACTTC
CDR3aa: CASSLGTADYEQYF

d_gene: -
v_gene: TRBV30
j_gene: TRBJ2-3
len: 13
abundance: -
CDR3nt: TGTGCCTGGAGTGCTCCACCCACAGATACGCAGTATTTT
CDR3aa: CAWSAPPTDTQYF

d_gene: -
v_gene: TRBV19
j_gene: TRBJ2-1
len: 11
abundance: -
CDR3nt: TGTGCCAGTAGTACCCGAGCGGAGCAGTTCTTC
CDR3aa: CASSTRAEQFF

d_gene: -
v_gene: TRBV29-1
j_gene: TRBJ2-1
len: 14
abundance: -
CDR3nt: TGCAGCGCGGGAAGGGGGTCACAATGGAATGAGCAGTTCTTC
CDR3aa: CSAGRGSQWNEQFF

d_gene: TRBD1
v_gene: TRBV30
j_gene: TRBJ1-1
len: 14
abundance: -
CDR3nt: TGTGCCTGGAGTAGAGGACAGGGGGCAACTGAAGCTTTCTTT
CDR3aa: CAWSRGQGATEAFF

d_gene: TRBD1
v_gene: TRBV5-5
j_gene: TRBJ1-1
len: 15
abundance: -
CDR3nt: TGTGCCAGCAGTCAAAGCCCGACAGGGGTATCTGAAGCTTTCTTT
CDR3aa: CASSQSPTGVSEAFF

d_gene: TRBD2
v_gene: TRBV25-1
j_gene: TRBJ2-1
len: 17
abundance: once
CDR3nt: TGTGCCAGCAGTAGTACAACCCAAGCGGGGCTCCGGAATGAGCAGTTCTTC
CDR3aa: CASSSTTQAGLRNEQFF

d_gene: -
v_gene: TRBV5-1
j_gene: TRBJ1-2
len: 15
abundance: once
CDR3nt: TGCGCCAGCAGCTTACAAGACGGCAGGGAGGATGGCTACACCTTC
CDR3aa: CASSLQDGREDGYTF

d_gene: TRBD2
v_gene: TRBV29-1
j_gene: TRBJ2-3
len: 12
abundance: few
CDR3nt: TGCAGCGGCCAGCGGGGGGCAGATACGCAGTATTTT
CDR3aa: CSGQRGADTQYF

d_gene: -
v_gene: TRBV30
j_gene: TRBJ1-2
len: 14
abundance: -
CDR3nt: TGTGCCTGGAGCGCGACATTGCGGTCCTATGGCTACACCTTC
CDR3aa: CAWSATLRSYGYTF

d_gene: TRBD1
v_gene: TRBV11-2
j_gene: TRBJ1-1
len: 14
abundance: -
CDR3nt: TGTGCCAGCAGCTTCCAGGGGGCGGACACTGAAGCTTTCTTT
CDR3aa: CASSFQGADTEAFF

d_gene: TRBD2
v_gene: TRBV11-2
j_gene: TRBJ2-2
len: 16
abundance: -
CDR3nt: TGTGCCAGCAGCCCTGCGTCCCGGACTAGCACCGGGGAGCTGTTTTTT
CDR3aa: CASSPASRTSTGELFF

d_gene: -
v_gene: TRBV30
j_gene: TRBJ1-2
len: 14
abundance: once
CDR3nt: TGTGCCTGGAGTGTACTTCTTCGTAACTATGGCTACACCTTC
CDR3aa: CAWSVLLRNYGYTF

d_gene: -
v_gene: TRBV5-1
j_gene: TRBJ1-4
len: 15
abundance: few
CDR3nt: TGCGCCAGCAGCTGGACGGGCGCCCTTAATGAAAAACTGTTTTTT
CDR3aa: CASSWTGALNEKLFF

d_gene: -
v_gene: TRBV4-1
j_gene: TRBJ1-5
len: 13
abundance: -
CDR3nt: TGCGCCAGCAGCCAAGATCTGGGGCGGCCCCAGCATTTT
CDR3aa: CASSQDLGRPQHF

d_gene: TRBD1
v_gene: TRBV6-5
j_gene: TRBJ2-7
len: 12
abundance: -
CDR3nt: TGTGCCAGCACCGGGACAGGCTACGAGCAGTACTTC
CDR3aa: CASTGTGYEQYF